This T cell receptor beta chain was retrieved from a study of blood T cell repertoires in COVID-19. Looking at the study overall: From the United States, Italy and Spain came samples of acute and convalescent COVID-19. T cells, B-cell-depleted T cells, or PBMCs supplied cDNA or gDNA.

Measured with immunoSEQ multiplex PCR; TCRdb has only the in-frame clones, and not every one. This sample has about 73,000 clones, with 80% to 85% found just once. Trimming pared 4 bases from V and 6 bases from J, leaving 19 bases between. Germline assignment: CDR1 SGHRS and CDR2 YFSETQ. The CDR3 is 15 residues long. The J gene is TRBJ1-2, the V gene TRBV5-1; D is perhaps TRBD1 (6 bases). The TCR originated in a human donor in a cohort sampled during active COVID-19. What was sequenced was peripheral blood. The CDR3 loop reads CASSTTMSGAHGYTF. The CDR3 DNA follows: TGCGCCAGCAGCACTACCATGTCAGGGGCCCATGGCTACACCTTC.